This T cell receptor (beta chain) was captured in a study of identical twins. The V end lost 6 bases, the J end lost 0 bases, and 12 bases lay between the germline ends. The CDR3 length is 16 residues. The table lists this clonotype with a few counts. Its specificity is unknown. Donors were all healthy Caucasians. Study findings and constraints: Twins shared out-of-frame alpha sequences with excess low generation probability.

TCRdb fed the 5' RACE reads into MiXCR, producing one record per CDR3 protein. The top ten clones hold roughly 0.43% of a sample with around 550,000 distinct CDR3 sequences, nearly 15% of them seen once. Separately, the same data were catalogued under a study of yellow fever vaccine responses in identical twins.

This chain links TRBV12-3 or TRBV12-4 with TRBJ2-6; no reliable D call. The sequencing sample was made of CD4+ T cells sorted from blood. The clonotype comes from a woman between 18 and 30 years old in good health. CDR3 DNA sequence: TGTGCCAGCAGATCGGACGAGGCCTCTGGGGCCAACGTCCTGACTTTC. Amino acids: CASRSDEASGANVLTF.